This T cell receptor (beta chain) appears in the sequencing data of a study of graft-versus-host responses after intestinal transplantation. The study's findings and limits: Marrow from the recipient contained GvH clones, some of which had appeared first in ileum or blood. There was an association between peak levels of circulating GvH clones and early post-transplant HvG declines.

Germline loops: CDR1 SEHNR, CDR2 FQNEAQ (reference sequence). The CDR3 runs to 17 residues. Trimming took 5 bases from V and 2 from J, leaving 20 bases between them. As concerns this clone: The antigen is not known.

The method was immunoSEQ multiplex PCR; TCRdb's version includes in-frame clones alone and lacks a portion of them. The sample consists of some 95,000 clones, roughly 91% of them appearing once. The gene calls are TRBV7-9 and TRBJ2-3; possibly TRBD2 for D (6 bases). Specimen: unstimulated CD8+ T cells sorted from spleen or lymph node cells, collected before intestinal transplant. This TCR was sampled from a human donor who received an intestinal transplant. The CDR3 here is CASSLPRLEVYTDTQYF. In DNA, the CDR3 is TGTGCCAGCAGCCTACCTCGACTAGAAGTTTACACAGATACGCAGTATTTT.